The rows below give T cell receptor beta chains drawn from one sample of a study of T cell repertoires in aging, cancer and after chemotherapy. From the multiplex PCR reads, TCRdb called clonotypes with MiXCR, one entry per CDR3 protein. The sample shows around 13,000 distinct CDR3 sequences, 35% of them seen only once. The sequencing sample was made of blood. These receptor sequences come from a human donor in good health. The donor label of this sample is uncertain. Both conserved end residues are part of each CDR3. Each record gives: V gene, CDR3 protein.

v_gene: TRBV5-6
CDR3aa: CASSLGGMAYEQYF

v_gene: TRBV6-2/TRBV6-3
CDR3aa: CASSRGGGGTNEQFF

v_gene: TRBV12-3/TRBV12-4
CDR3aa: CASRKTGTGAAEAFF

v_gene: TRBV19
CDR3aa: CASSMAGGPNEQFF

v_gene: TRBV18
CDR3aa: CASSPLAGEGYEQYF

v_gene: TRBV6-6
CDR3aa: CASSYSDTNTGELFF

v_gene: TRBV6-5
CDR3aa: CASSLAENTEAFF

v_gene: TRBV6-5
CDR3aa: CASSRGTDTQYF

v_gene: TRBV29-1
CDR3aa: CSSRTSGSTDTQYF

v_gene: TRBV6-2/TRBV6-3
CDR3aa: CASSYNSNQPQHF

v_gene: TRBV30
CDR3aa: CASQAEVNTDTQYF

v_gene: TRBV5-3
CDR3aa: CASSSGEPGYGYTF

v_gene: TRBV6-1
CDR3aa: CASTSTGWGYTF

v_gene: TRBV11-3
CDR3aa: CASSLVGDSYNEQFF

v_gene: TRBV6-5
CDR3aa: CASSRLAGGTDTQYF

v_gene: TRBV30
CDR3aa: CAYVGLAGRKTQYF

v_gene: TRBV6-1
CDR3aa: CASSYPDRGADTQYF